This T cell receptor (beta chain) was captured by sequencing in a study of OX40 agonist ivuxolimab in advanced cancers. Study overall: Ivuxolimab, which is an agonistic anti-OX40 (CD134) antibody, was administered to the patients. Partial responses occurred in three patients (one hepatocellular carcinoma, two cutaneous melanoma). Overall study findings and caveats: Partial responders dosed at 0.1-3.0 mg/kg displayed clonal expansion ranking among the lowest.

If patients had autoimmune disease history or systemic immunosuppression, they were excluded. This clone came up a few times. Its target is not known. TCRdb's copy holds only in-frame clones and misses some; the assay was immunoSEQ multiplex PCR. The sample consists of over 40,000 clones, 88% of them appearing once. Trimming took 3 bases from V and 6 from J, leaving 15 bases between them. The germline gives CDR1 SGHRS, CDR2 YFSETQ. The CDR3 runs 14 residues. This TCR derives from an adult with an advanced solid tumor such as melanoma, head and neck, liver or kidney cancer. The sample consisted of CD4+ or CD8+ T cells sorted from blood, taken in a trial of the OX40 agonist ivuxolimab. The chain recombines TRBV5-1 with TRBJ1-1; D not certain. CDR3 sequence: CASSSPGTFAEAFF. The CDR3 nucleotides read TGCGCCAGCAGCTCCCCGGGAACTTTCGCTGAAGCTTTCTTT.